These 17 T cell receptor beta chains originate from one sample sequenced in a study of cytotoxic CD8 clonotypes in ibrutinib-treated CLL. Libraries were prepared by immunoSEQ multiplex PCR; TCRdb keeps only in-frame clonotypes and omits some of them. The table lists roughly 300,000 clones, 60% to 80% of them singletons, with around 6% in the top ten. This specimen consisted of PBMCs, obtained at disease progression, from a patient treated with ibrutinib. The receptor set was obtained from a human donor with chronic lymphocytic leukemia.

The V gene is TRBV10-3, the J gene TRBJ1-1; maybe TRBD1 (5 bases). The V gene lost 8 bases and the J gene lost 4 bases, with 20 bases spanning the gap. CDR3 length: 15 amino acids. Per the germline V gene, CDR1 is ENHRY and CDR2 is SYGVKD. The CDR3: CAISRGDPGTTEAFF. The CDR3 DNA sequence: TGTGCCATCTCCCGGGGCGATCCAGGGACCACTGAAGCTTTCTTT.

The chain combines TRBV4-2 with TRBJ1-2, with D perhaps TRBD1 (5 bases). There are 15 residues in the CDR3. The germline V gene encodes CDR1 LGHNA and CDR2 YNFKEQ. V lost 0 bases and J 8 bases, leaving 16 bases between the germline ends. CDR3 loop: CASSQERVGVGGYTF. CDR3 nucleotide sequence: TGTGCCAGCAGCCAAGAGAGGGTGGGGGTTGGCGGCTACACCTTC.

The CDR3 region is CASSDEGVINQPQHF. In DNA form, the CDR3 reads TGTGCCAGCAGTGACGAAGGGGTCATCAATCAGCCCCAGCATTTT. The V gene is TRBV6-1, the J gene TRBJ1-5; TRBD1 is a possible D gene (5 bases). This CDR3 spans 15 amino acids. V lost 3 bases, J lost 3 bases, and 12 bases lay in between. Germline V gene data show CDR1 as MNHNS and CDR2 as SASEGT.

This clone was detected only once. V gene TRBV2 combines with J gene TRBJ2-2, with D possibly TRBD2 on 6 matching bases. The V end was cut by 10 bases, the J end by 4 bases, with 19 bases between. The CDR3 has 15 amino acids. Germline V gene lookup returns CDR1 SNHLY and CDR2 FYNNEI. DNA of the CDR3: TGTGCCACCGGTAGGGACTTGTATAGCACCGGGGAGCTGTTTTTT. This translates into CATGRDLYSTGELFF.

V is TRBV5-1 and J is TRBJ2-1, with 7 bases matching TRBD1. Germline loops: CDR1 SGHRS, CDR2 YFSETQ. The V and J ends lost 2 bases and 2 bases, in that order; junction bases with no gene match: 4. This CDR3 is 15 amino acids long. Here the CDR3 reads CASSFGQGAYNEQFF. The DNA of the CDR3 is TGCGCCAGCAGCTTCGGTCAGGGGGCCTACAATGAGCAGTTCTTC.

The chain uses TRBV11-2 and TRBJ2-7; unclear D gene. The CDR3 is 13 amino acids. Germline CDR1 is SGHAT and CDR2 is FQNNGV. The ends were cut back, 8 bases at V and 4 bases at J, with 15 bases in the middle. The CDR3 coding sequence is TGTGCCAGCGATCCGCTAGGCTCGTACGAGCAGTACTTC. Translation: CASDPLGSYEQYF.

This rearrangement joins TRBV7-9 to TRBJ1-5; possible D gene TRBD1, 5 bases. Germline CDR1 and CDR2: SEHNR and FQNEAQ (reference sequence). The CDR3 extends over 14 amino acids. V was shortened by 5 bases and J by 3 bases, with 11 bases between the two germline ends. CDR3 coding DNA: TGTGCCAGCAGCCACGGGACGGACAATCAGCCCCAGCATTTT. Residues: CASSHGTDNQPQHF.

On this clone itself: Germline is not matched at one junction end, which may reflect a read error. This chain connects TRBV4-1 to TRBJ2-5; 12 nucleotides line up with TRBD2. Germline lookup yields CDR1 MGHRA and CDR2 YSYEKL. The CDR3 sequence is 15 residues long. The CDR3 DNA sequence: TGCGCCAGCAGCCTCGGACTAGCGGGGCAAGAGCCCCAGTACTTC. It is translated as CASSLGLAGQEPQYF.

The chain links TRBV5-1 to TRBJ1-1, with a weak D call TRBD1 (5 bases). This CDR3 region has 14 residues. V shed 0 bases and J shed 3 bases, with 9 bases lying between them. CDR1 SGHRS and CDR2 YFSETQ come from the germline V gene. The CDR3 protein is CASSLAGSHTEAFF. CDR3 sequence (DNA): TGCGCCAGCAGCTTGGCAGGGAGTCACACTGAAGCTTTCTTT.

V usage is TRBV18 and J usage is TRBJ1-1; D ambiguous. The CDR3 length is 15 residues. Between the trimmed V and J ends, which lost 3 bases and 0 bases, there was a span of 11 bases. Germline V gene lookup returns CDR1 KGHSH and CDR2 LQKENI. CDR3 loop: CASSPSQHLNTEAFF. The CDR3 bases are TGTGCCAGCTCACCGAGTCAGCATTTGAACACTGAAGCTTTCTTT.

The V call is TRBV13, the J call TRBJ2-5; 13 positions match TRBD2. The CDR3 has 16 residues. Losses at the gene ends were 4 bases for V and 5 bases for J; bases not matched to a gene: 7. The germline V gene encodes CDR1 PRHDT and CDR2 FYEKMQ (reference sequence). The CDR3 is CASSSLAGGPRETQYF. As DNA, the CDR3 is TGTGCCAGCAGCTCACTAGCGGGAGGGCCGAGGGAGACCCAGTACTTC.

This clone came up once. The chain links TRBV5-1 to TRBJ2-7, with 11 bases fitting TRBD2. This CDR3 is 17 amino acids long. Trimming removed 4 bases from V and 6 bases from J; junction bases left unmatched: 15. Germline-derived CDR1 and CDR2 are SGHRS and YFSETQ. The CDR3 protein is CASSRGLAATYASEQYF. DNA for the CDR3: TGCGCCAGCAGCCGGGGACTAGCGGCAACCTACGCCTCCGAGCAGTACTTC.

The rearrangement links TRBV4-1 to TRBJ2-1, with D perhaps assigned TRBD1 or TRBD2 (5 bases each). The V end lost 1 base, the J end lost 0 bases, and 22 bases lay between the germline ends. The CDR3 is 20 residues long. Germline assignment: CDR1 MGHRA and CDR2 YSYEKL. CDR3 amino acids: CASSQVSSAPGAGSYNEQFF. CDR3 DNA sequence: TGCGCCAGCAGCCAAGTAAGTAGCGCACCTGGGGCGGGCTCCTACAATGAGCAGTTCTTC.

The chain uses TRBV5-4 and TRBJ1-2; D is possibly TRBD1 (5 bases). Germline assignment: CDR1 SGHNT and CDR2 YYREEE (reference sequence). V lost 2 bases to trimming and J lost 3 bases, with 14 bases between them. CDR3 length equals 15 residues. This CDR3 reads CASSFPSGPHYGYTF. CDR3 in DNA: TGTGCCAGCAGCTTCCCCTCGGGACCCCACTATGGCTACACCTTC.

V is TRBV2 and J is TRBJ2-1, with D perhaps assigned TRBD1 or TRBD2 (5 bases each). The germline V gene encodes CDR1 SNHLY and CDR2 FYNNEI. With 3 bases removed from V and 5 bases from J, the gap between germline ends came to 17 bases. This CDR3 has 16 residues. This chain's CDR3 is CASSDFWDLNHNEQFF. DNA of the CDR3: TGTGCCAGCAGTGACTTCTGGGACCTAAATCACAATGAGCAGTTCTTC.

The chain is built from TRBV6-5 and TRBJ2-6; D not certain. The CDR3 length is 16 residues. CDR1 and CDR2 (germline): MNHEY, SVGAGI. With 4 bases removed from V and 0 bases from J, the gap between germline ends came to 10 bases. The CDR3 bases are TGTGCCAGCAGTTCCGTGACCCTCTCTGGGGCCAACGTCCTGACTTTC. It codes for CASSSVTLSGANVLTF.

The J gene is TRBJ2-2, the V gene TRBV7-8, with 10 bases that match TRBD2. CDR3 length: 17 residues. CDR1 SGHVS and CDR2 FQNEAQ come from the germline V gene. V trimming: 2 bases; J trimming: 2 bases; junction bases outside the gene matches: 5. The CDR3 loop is CASSLPLAGVNTGELFF. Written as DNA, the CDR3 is TGTGCCAGCAGCTTACCGCTAGCGGGGGTCAACACCGGGGAGCTGTTTTTT.